The 20 T cell receptor beta chains presented below share a single source sample, sequenced in a study of T cell responses to AZD1222 COVID-19 vaccine. Clones were read by immunoSEQ multiplex PCR, and TCRdb kept only the in-frame ones, dropping some. The table includes 110,000 or so clones, 85% to 90% detected once. The sample here was peripheral blood, taken on day 0 of AZD1222 vaccination. The receptors stem from an adult in good health.

This chain uses TRBV2 with TRBJ1-6, with D perhaps matching TRBD1 (6 bases). Germline V gives CDR1 SNHLY, CDR2 FYNNEI. The CDR3 sequence is 12 residues long. The V end lost 10 bases, the J end lost 7 bases, and 11 bases lay between the germline ends. The CDR3 loop reads CATRQENSPLHF. The CDR3 nucleotides are TGTGCCACCCGACAGGAAAATTCACCCCTCCACTTT.

V gene TRBV21-1 combines with J gene TRBJ1-2. TRBV21-1 is deemed a pseudogene. There are 15 residues in the CDR3. The CDR3 is CASREVQAGVYGYTF. As DNA, the CDR3 is TGTGCCAGCAGGGAGGTACAGGCTGGAGTCTATGGCTACACCTTC.

This clone was seen a handful of times. The chain links TRBV7-3 to TRBJ1-5; a possible D gene is TRBD1 (6 bases). Germline assignment: CDR1 SGHTA and CDR2 FQGTGA. CDR3 size: 14 residues. With 2 bases removed from V and 6 bases from J, the gap between germline ends came to 11 bases. CDR3 sequence: CASSLSGAGQPQHF. CDR3 nucleotides: TGTGCCAGCAGCTTATCAGGGGCTGGTCAGCCCCAGCATTTT.

The count of this clone is one. This chain links TRBV19 with TRBJ2-3; 9 bases line up with TRBD1. V lost 3 bases to trimming and J lost 2 bases; unmatched junction nucleotides: 3. Germline lookup yields CDR1 LNHDA and CDR2 SQIVND (reference sequence). The CDR3 consists of 15 residues. The CDR3 sequence is CASSMTGGFTDTQYF. CDR3 DNA: TGTGCCAGTAGTATGACAGGGGGATTCACAGATACGCAGTATTTT.

The rearrangement joins TRBV30 to TRBJ1-1, with 10 bases aligning to TRBD1. Germline lookup yields CDR1 GTSNPN and CDR2 SVGIG (reference sequence). The CDR3 covers 13 residues. V lost 5 bases, J lost 4 bases, and 4 bases stayed unmatched. Written as DNA, the CDR3 is TGTGCCTGGGGGACAGGGGAGGTCACTGAAGCTTTCTTT. It is translated as CAWGTGEVTEAFF.

The chain has TRBV5-4 and TRBJ2-2; either TRBD1 or TRBD2 may fit D (6 bases each). V dropped 1 base and J dropped 3 bases, with 16 bases sitting between them. From germline, CDR1 is SGHNT and CDR2 YYREEE (reference sequence). The CDR3 sequence is 17 residues long. For the CDR3, the DNA is TGTGCCAGCAGCTTGCTGGGGGGCAGCCGGGACACCGGGGAGCTGTTTTTT. Its protein product is CASSLLGGSRDTGELFF.

Concerning this clone itself: Germline is not matched at one junction end, which may reflect a read error. The gene calls are TRBV3-1 (or the pseudogene TRBV3-2) and TRBJ1-6; 7 bases match TRBD1. Germline V gives CDR1 LGHDT, CDR2 YNNKEL (reference sequence). The CDR3 is made up of 16 amino acids. The CDR3 loop is CTSSQGEGIGNSPLHF. CDR3 coding DNA: TGTACCAGCAGCCAGGGGGAGGGAATAGGCAATTCACCCCTCCACTTT.

The gene calls are TRBV5-1 and TRBJ2-5, with TRBD2 matching 11 bases. V dropped 4 bases and J dropped 4; count of bases not matched to a gene: 9. Germline V CDR1 and CDR2: SGHRS, YFSETQ. The CDR3 covers 16 residues. The CDR3 nucleotides read TGCGCCAGCAGCCCCGGTAGCGGGGGGGCCCGAGAGACCCAGTACTTC. Residues: CASSPGSGGARETQYF. The full variable domain, completed using reference TRBV5-1 and TRBJ2-5, is KAGVTQTPRYLIKTRGQQVTLSCSPISGHRSVSWYQQTPGQGLQFLFEYFSETQRNKGNFPGRFSGRQFSNSRSEMNVSTLELGDSALYLCASSPGSGGARETQYFGPGTRLLVL.

The rearrangement uses TRBV29-1 and TRBJ1-1; D is ambiguous. This CDR3 contains 12 residues. CDR1 SQVTM and CDR2 ANQGSEA come from the germline V gene. Between the trimmed V and J ends, which lost 8 bases and 7 bases, there was a span of 17 bases. CDR3 bases: TGCAGCCCCTTTCAACAAGGCGGTGAAGCTTTCTTT. It encodes CSPFQQGGEAFF.

This clone was counted between two and nine times. This chain connects TRBV19 to TRBJ2-4; maybe TRBD2 (5 bases). Germline CDR1 reads LNHDA; CDR2 reads SQIVND (reference sequence). The CDR3 runs 18 residues. Trimming removed 3 bases from V and 0 bases from J, with 18 bases in between. CDR3 sequence reads: CASSISGSRFLAKNIQYF. The CDR3 DNA sequence: TGTGCCAGTAGTATCTCGGGGTCCCGCTTCCTAGCCAAAAACATTCAGTACTTC. The full variable domain, with the rest looked up from reference TRBV19 and TRBJ2-4, is DGGITQSPKYLFRKEGQNVTLSCEQNLNHDAMYWYRQDPGQGLRLIYYSQIVNDFQKGDIAEGYSVSREKKESFPLTVTSAQKNPTAFYLCASSISGSRFLAKNIQYFGAGTRLSVL.

The chain has TRBV29-1 and TRBJ1-1; TRBD1 matches at 7 bases. The CDR3 is 14 residues long. The V segment lost 4 bases and the J segment 2 bases; nucleotides outside the gene matches: 7. CDR1 is SQVTM, CDR2 ANQGSEA, per germline. For the CDR3, the DNA is TGCAGCGTTGGAAGCGACAGGGTAAACACTGAAGCTTTCTTT. Its translation: CSVGSDRVNTEAFF.

The rearrangement joins TRBV12-5 to TRBJ2-2, with D possibly called TRBD1 or TRBD2 (5 bases each). Germline CDR1 LGHNT, CDR2 FRNRAP. The germline V and J ends were trimmed by 5 bases and 6 bases, with 7 bases remaining between them. The length of the CDR3 is 12 residues. In DNA form, the CDR3 reads TGTGCTAGTGGTCCGGGACCCGGGGAGCTGTTTTTT. Translation gives CASGPGPGELFF.

V is TRBV3-1 (or the pseudogene TRBV3-2) and J is TRBJ2-7, with a possible D match to TRBD1 (5 bases). There are 17 residues in the CDR3. Germline V gene sequence: CDR1 LGHDT, CDR2 YNNKEL (reference sequence). Deletions cut 4 bases from V and 2 bases from J, with 21 bases between. The CDR3 DNA reads as TGTGCCAGCAGCCGGAATCACTGGGGCAGAACTACCTACGAGCAGTACTTC. Translated, it gives CASSRNHWGRTTYEQYF.

This clone has only a few counts. CDR3 coding DNA: TGTGCCAGCAGCTCCGGACAGGTGACACGGTCACCCCTCCACTTT. Encoded protein: CASSSGQVTRSPLHF. The V and J genes are TRBV7-9 and TRBJ1-6; 7 bases align to TRBD1. CDR1 SEHNR and CDR2 FQNEAQ come from the germline V gene (reference sequence). Trimming removed 4 bases from V and 10 bases from J; junction bases left unmatched: 10. This CDR3 is built from 15 residues.

This rearrangement joins TRBV2 to TRBJ2-7, with D perhaps TRBD1 or TRBD2 (6 bases each). Germline-derived CDR1 and CDR2 are SNHLY and FYNNEI. Trimming removed 4 bases from V and 7 bases from J, with 14 bases in between. The CDR3 spans 13 residues. The CDR3 DNA is TGTGCCAGCAGTGGGGGGGCAGGCTGGGAGCAGTACTTC. Its protein is CASSGGAGWEQYF.

This clone was found a few times. The rearrangement uses TRBV6-1 and TRBJ1-1; no clear D. With 2 bases removed from V and 1 base from J, the gap between germline ends came to 20 bases. The CDR3 totals 18 residues. From germline, CDR1 is MNHNS and CDR2 SASEGT. The CDR3 spells CASSEWAAAASENTEAFF. The CDR3 DNA follows: TGTGCCAGCAGTGAATGGGCGGCAGCTGCATCTGAGAACACTGAAGCTTTCTTT.

V usage is TRBV19 and J usage is TRBJ1-5; D possibly corresponds to TRBD1 (6 bases). The germline gives CDR1 LNHDA, CDR2 SQIVND (reference sequence). CDR3 length equals 15 residues. Trimming took 5 bases from V and 10 from J, leaving 21 bases between them. As DNA, the CDR3 is TGTGCCAGTAGTCCCCCCCGGGGGGGCTGGGGACCCCAGCATTTT. This sequence encodes CASSPPRGGWGPQHF.

This clone is a singleton in its sample. V and J are TRBV5-4 and TRBJ2-5; D perhaps matches TRBD2 (6 bases). CDR3 size: 13 residues. With 0 bases removed from V and 5 bases from J, the gap between germline ends came to 8 bases. Germline loops: CDR1 SGHNT, CDR2 YYREEE (reference sequence). The CDR3 bases are TGTGCCAGCAGCTTGGTCGGAGGGGAGACCCAGTACTTC. Translated, it gives CASSLVGGETQYF.

This clone was seen just once. This rearrangement joins TRBV5-1 to TRBJ1-1; TRBD1 might be the D (5 bases). The CDR3 consists of 15 residues. Trimming cost V 5 bases and J 0 bases, with 14 bases left between them. CDR1 is SGHRS and CDR2 is YFSETQ in the germline V gene. CDR3 loop: CASRQTDPMNTEAFF. CDR3 in DNA: TGCGCCAGCAGGCAGACAGACCCCATGAACACTGAAGCTTTCTTT.

V gene TRBV3-1 (or the pseudogene TRBV3-2) combines with J gene TRBJ1-5, with D maybe TRBD1 (6 bases). Trimming left V 6 bases short and J 2 bases short, with 11 bases between. From germline, CDR1 is LGHDT and CDR2 YNNKEL (reference sequence). The CDR3 is made up of 14 amino acids. The CDR3 spells CASSNRQGNQPQHF. Here the CDR3 DNA reads TGTGCCAGCAGTAACCGACAGGGCAATCAGCCCCAGCATTTT.